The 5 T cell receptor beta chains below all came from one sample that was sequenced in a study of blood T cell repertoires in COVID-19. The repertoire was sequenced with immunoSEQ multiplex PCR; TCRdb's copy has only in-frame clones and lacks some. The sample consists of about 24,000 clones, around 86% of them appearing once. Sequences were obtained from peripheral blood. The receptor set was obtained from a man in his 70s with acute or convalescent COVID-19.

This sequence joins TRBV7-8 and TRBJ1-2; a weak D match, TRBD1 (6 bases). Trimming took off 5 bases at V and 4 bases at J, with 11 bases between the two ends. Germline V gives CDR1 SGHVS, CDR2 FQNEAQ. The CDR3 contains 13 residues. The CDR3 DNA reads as TGTGCCAGCAGCACGGACAGCAGCTATGGCTACACCTTC. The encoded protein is CASSTDSSYGYTF. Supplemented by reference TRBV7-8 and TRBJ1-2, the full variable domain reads GAGVSQSPRYKVAKRGQDVALRCDPISGHVSLFWYQQALGQGPEFLTYFQNEAQLDKSGLPSDRFFAERPEGSVSTLKIQRTQQEDSAVYLCASSTDSSYGYTFGSGTRLTVV.

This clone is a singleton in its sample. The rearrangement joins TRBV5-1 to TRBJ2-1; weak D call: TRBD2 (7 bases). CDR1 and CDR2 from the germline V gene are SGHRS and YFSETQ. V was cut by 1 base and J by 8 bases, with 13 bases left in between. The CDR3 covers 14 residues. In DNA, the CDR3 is TGCGCCAGCAGCTTGTGGGGGGGCCAGGATGAGCAGTTCTTC. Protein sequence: CASSLWGGQDEQFF. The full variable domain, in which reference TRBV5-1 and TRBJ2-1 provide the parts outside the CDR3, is KAGVTQTPRYLIKTRGQQVTLSCSPISGHRSVSWYQQTPGQGLQFLFEYFSETQRNKGNFPGRFSGRQFSNSRSEMNVSTLELGDSALYLCASSLWGGQDEQFFGPGTRLTVL.

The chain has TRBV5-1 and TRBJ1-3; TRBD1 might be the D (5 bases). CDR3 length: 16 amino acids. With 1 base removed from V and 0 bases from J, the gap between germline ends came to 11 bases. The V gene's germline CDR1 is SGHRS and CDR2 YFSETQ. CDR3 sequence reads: CASSLMGTGSGNTIYF. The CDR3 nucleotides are TGCGCCAGCAGCTTGATGGGCACAGGCTCTGGAAACACCATATATTTT. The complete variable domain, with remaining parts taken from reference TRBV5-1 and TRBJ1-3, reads KAGVTQTPRYLIKTRGQQVTLSCSPISGHRSVSWYQQTPGQGLQFLFEYFSETQRNKGNFPGRFSGRQFSNSRSEMNVSTLELGDSALYLCASSLMGTGSGNTIYFGEGSWLTVV.

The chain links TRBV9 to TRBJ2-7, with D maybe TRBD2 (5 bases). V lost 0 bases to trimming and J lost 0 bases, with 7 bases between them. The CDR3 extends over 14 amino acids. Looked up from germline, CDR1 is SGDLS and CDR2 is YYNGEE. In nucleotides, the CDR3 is TGTGCCAGCAGCGTAGTCGGGGACTCCTACGAGCAGTACTTC. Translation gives CASSVVGDSYEQYF.

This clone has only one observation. CDR3 residues: CASRGTSGGTGELFF. The CDR3 DNA reads TGTGCCAGCAGAGGGACTAGCGGGGGAACCGGGGAGCTGTTTTTT. This chain links TRBV6-5 with TRBJ2-2; 14 nucleotides match TRBD2. Trimming took 6 bases from V and 5 from J; bases not matched to a gene: 2. The V gene's germline CDR1 is MNHEY and CDR2 SVGAGI. The length of the CDR3 is 15 residues.